The entry below describes one T cell receptor (beta chain). These data belong to a study of shared clonotypes between healthy human individuals. The method was immunoSEQ multiplex PCR; TCRdb's version includes in-frame clones alone and lacks a portion of them. The table lists approximately 2.1 million clones, 85% to 95% of them singletons. Healthy HIV-negative adults with no recent acute infections or vaccinations were recruited as donors. J was trimmed by 0 bases and V by 3 bases; bases with no gene match: 8. In germline, CDR1 is SGHRS, CDR2 YFSETQ. This CDR3 contains 18 residues. V gene TRBV5-1 combines with J gene TRBJ2-3; TRBD2 aligns across 12 bases. Sequencing was performed on naive CD4+ T cells from PBMCs. This sample's subset: CD45RA+ positively selected. The receptor was isolated from a man between 18 and 29 years old in good health. Some clones in this sample may be carry-over from other donors' samples. The CDR3 DNA is TGCGCCAGCAGCTCGGGCGGGACTAGCGGGCCTAGCACAGATACGCAGTATTTT. It specifies CASSSGGTSGPSTDTQYF.